The 23 T cell receptor beta chains given below trace back to one sample, sequenced in a study of blood T cell repertoires in COVID-19. TCRdb's copy holds only in-frame clones and misses some; the assay was immunoSEQ multiplex PCR. The sample lists 190,000 or so clones, roughly 89% occurring once. Sequenced material: peripheral blood. The source is a woman aged 18-29 years who had recovered from COVID-19.

This clone has a single count. The gene calls are TRBV19 and TRBJ1-1; D uncertain. This CDR3 is built from 15 residues. The V end lost 1 base, the J end lost 1 base, and 10 bases lay between the germline ends. CDR1 is LNHDA and CDR2 is SQIVND in the germline V gene (reference sequence). CDR3: CASSIGRWRNTEAFF. CDR3 nucleotide sequence: TGTGCCAGTAGTATAGGGAGATGGAGGAACACTGAAGCTTTCTTT.

A word on this clone: Within the sample, other DNA sequences also encode this same CDR3. The chain's CDR3 is CASSRGLAGGRETQYF. The CDR3 bases are TGTGCCAGCAGCCGCGGACTAGCGGGGGGGCGAGAGACCCAGTACTTC. This chain connects TRBV6-2 or TRBV6-3 to TRBJ2-5; TRBD2 matches 15 bases. Germline assignment: CDR1 MNHEY and CDR2 SVGEGT. Trimming at V came to 6 bases and at J to 4 bases, leaving 6 bases not matched to a gene. The CDR3 sequence is 16 residues long.

J is TRBJ2-3 and V is TRBV5-4; D ambiguous. The V gene lost 1 base and the J gene lost 8 bases, with 11 bases spanning the gap. Germline V CDR1 and CDR2: SGHNT, YYREEE (reference sequence). CDR3 length equals 13 residues. In DNA, the CDR3 is TGTGCCAGCAGCTTGACGGGTAGTAGTACGCAGTATTTT. This gives the protein CASSLTGSSTQYF.

This chain links TRBV19 with TRBJ2-5; TRBD2 matches 9 bases. The CDR3 is made up of 17 amino acids. V trimming: 1 base; J trimming: 0 bases; junction bases outside the gene matches: 6. Looked up from germline, CDR1 is LNHDA and CDR2 is SQIVND (reference sequence). CDR3 coding DNA: TGTGCCAGTAGTATAGCGGCGGGGGGGCACAACCAAGAGACCCAGTACTTC. Its protein product is CASSIAAGGHNQETQYF.

The rearrangement links TRBV5-1 to TRBJ2-3; no clear D. The CDR3 is 16 amino acids. Germline assignment: CDR1 SGHRS and CDR2 YFSETQ. V shed 0 bases and J shed 4 bases, with 15 bases lying between them. CDR3 sequence (DNA): TGCGCCAGCAGCTTGGACTTACTGGGTGCGGCAGATACGCAGTATTTT. Translation gives CASSLDLLGAADTQYF.

The rearrangement uses TRBV6-6 and TRBJ1-2; 12 bases are a match to TRBD1. CDR3 size: 14 residues. In germline, CDR1 is MNHNY, CDR2 SVGAGI (reference sequence). V trimming: 5 bases; J trimming: 7 bases; junction bases outside the gene matches: 5. CDR3 residues: CASSPRDRGPGYTF. The CDR3 DNA is TGTGCCAGCAGTCCAAGGGACAGGGGGCCTGGCTACACCTTC.

The chain links TRBV18 to TRBJ1-1, with 7 nucleotides matching TRBD1. The trim removed 3 bases at V and 10 bases at J, leaving 11 bases unmatched. The CDR3 extends over 14 amino acids. Germline CDR1 KGHSH, CDR2 LQKENI. CDR3 sequence (DNA): TGTGCCAGCTCACCGTCCCGGGACAGCCTCGGAGCTTTCTTT. Protein sequence: CASSPSRDSLGAFF.

The chain is built from TRBV14 and TRBJ1-2; D remains unclear. CDR1 SGHDN and CDR2 FVKESK come from the germline V gene. Trimming left V 2 bases short and J 5 bases short, with 24 bases between. The CDR3 consists of 18 residues. CDR3 amino acids: CASSQSKVGPGYSYGYTF. For the CDR3, the DNA is TGTGCCAGCAGCCAATCGAAAGTGGGTCCCGGGTATTCGTATGGCTACACCTTC.

CDR3 bases: TGTGCCAGTAGTTCCCTGAGGGCGCGGGCGGTAGAGACCCAGTACTTC. Translation gives CASSSLRARAVETQYF. The chain employs TRBV19 and TRBJ2-5, with TRBD2 as a possible D gene (5 bases). This CDR3 is 16 amino acids long. Trimming shortened V by 5 bases and J by 4 bases, and 20 bases separated the two germline ends. Germline CDR1 is LNHDA and CDR2 is SQIVND (reference sequence).

The chain couples TRBV6-2 or TRBV6-3 to TRBJ1-1; no clear D. CDR1 MNHEY and CDR2 SVGEGT come from the germline V gene. The V gene lost 2 bases and the J gene lost 1 base, with 8 bases spanning the gap. CDR3 length: 14 residues. CDR3 region: CASSYPRQNTEAFF. CDR3 nucleotides: TGTGCCAGCAGTTACCCCAGGCAGAACACTGAAGCTTTCTTT.

The chain combines TRBV5-8 with TRBJ1-4, with TRBD1 matching 7 bases. This CDR3 contains 14 residues. CDR1 SGHTS and CDR2 YDEGEE come from the germline V gene. V shed 0 bases and J 8 bases; nucleotides not matched to a gene: 4. CDR3 loop: CASSLGTGVEKLFF. The CDR3 DNA reads as TGTGCCAGCAGCTTGGGGACAGGAGTCGAAAAACTGTTTTTT.

This chain joins TRBV4-1 and TRBJ2-7; TRBD2 matches 16 bases. The V gene end was trimmed by 4 bases and the J gene end by 3 bases; junction bases not matched to a gene: 15. The CDR3 covers 20 residues. CDR1 is MGHRA, CDR2 YSYEKL, per germline. The CDR3 region has the DNA TGCGCCAGCAGCCCATCCTCCGGGACTAGCGGGGGGGACAGGAGCTACGAGCAGTACTTC. Protein sequence: CASSPSSGTSGGDRSYEQYF.

This chain uses TRBV24-1 with TRBJ2-3; D ambiguous. The CDR3 totals 15 residues. Germline CDR1 is KGHDR and CDR2 is SFDVKD. Deletions cut 5 bases from V and 1 base from J, with 12 bases between. The CDR3 DNA reads as TGTGCCACCAGTGGTTTTTTCGAGGGCACAGATACGCAGTATTTT. Residues: CATSGFFEGTDTQYF.

The chain links TRBV12-3 or TRBV12-4 to TRBJ1-1, with TRBD1 matching over 10 bases. The CDR3 runs 13 residues. J lost 10 bases, V lost 5 bases, and 7 bases had no gene match. CDR3 region: CASSLDRGLGAFF. CDR3 nucleotide sequence: TGTGCCAGCAGTCTTGACAGGGGGCTAGGAGCTTTCTTT.

This chain uses TRBV7-9 with TRBJ1-1, with 7 positions matching TRBD1. This CDR3 is 15 amino acids long. CDR1 and CDR2 (germline): SEHNR, FQNEAQ (reference sequence). V shed 5 bases and J 3 bases; nucleotides not matched to a gene: 9. The CDR3: CASSARRGTDTEAFF. In DNA form, the CDR3 reads TGTGCCAGCAGCGCCAGGCGAGGGACAGACACTGAAGCTTTCTTT. Drawing the rest from reference TRBV7-9 and TRBJ1-1, the complete variable domain is DTGVSQNPRHKITKRGQNVTFRCDPISEHNRLYWYRQTLGQGPEFLTYFQNEAQLEKSRLLSDRFSAERPKGSFSTLEIQRTEQGDSAMYLCASSARRGTDTEAFFGQGTRLTVV.

This clone is a singleton in its sample. The V call is TRBV18, the J call TRBJ1-6, with TRBD1 matching 9 bases. This CDR3 is 15 amino acids long. The germline CDR1 and CDR2 sequences are KGHSH and LQKENI. With V trimmed by 5 bases and J by 9 bases, 8 bases remained unmatched. CDR3 in amino acids: CASSGGQGVGSPLHF. The CDR3 DNA reads as TGTGCCAGCTCAGGGGGACAGGGTGTCGGTTCACCCCTCCACTTT.

The J gene is TRBJ2-7, the V gene TRBV23-1; D might be TRBD1 (5 bases). TRBV23-1 is known as an ORF, though its function is uncertain. Trimming shortened V by 2 bases and J by 4 bases, and 12 bases separated the two germline ends. The CDR3 contains 14 residues. DNA for the CDR3: TGCGCCAGCAGTCAAAGCAGGGTCCCTTACGAGCAGTACGTC. This sequence encodes CASSQSRVPYEQYV.

The rearrangement joins TRBV3-1 (or the pseudogene TRBV3-2) to TRBJ2-2; possibly TRBD2 for D (5 bases). Germline V gives CDR1 LGHDT, CDR2 YNNKEL (reference sequence). V dropped 11 bases and J dropped 5 bases, with 12 bases sitting between them. This CDR3 is 12 amino acids long. CDR3 in amino acids: CASTGFTGELFF. In nucleotides, the CDR3 is TGTGCCTCCACGGGGTTTACCGGGGAGCTGTTTTTT.

The V and J genes are TRBV7-2 and TRBJ1-1, with 7 positions matching TRBD1. The CDR3 has 14 amino acids. Losses at the gene ends were 4 bases for V and 0 bases for J; bases not matched to a gene: 2. Germline V gene sequence: CDR1 SGHTA, CDR2 FQGNSA. The CDR3 spells CASSSGTVNTEAFF. CDR3 DNA sequence: TGTGCCAGCAGCTCCGGGACAGTGAACACTGAAGCTTTCTTT. The full variable domain, its missing parts supplied by reference TRBV7-2 and TRBJ1-1, is GAGVSQSPSNKVTEKGKDVELRCDPISGHTALYWYRQSLGQGLEFLIYFQGNSAPDKSGLPSDRFSAERTGGSVSTLTIQRTQQEDSAVYLCASSSGTVNTEAFFGQGTRLTVV.

The rearrangement joins TRBV24-1 to TRBJ2-1; a possible D gene is TRBD1 (6 bases). V shed 3 bases and J shed 9 bases, with 11 bases lying between them. This CDR3 has 13 amino acids. Germline values: CDR1 KGHDR, CDR2 SFDVKD. CDR3 sequence (DNA): TGTGCCACCAGTGATGTACAGGGACCTGAGCAGTTCTTC. Residues: CATSDVQGPEQFF.

The chain combines TRBV6-2 or TRBV6-3 with TRBJ2-3; TRBD2 is a possible D gene (5 bases). CDR1 and CDR2 from the germline V gene are MNHEY and SVGEGT. This CDR3 region has 16 residues. Trimming left V 5 bases short and J 3 bases short, with 18 bases between. This chain's CDR3 is CASSGATGKRTDTQYF. The CDR3, as DNA: TGTGCCAGCAGTGGAGCAACTGGGAAGCGGACAGATACGCAGTATTTT.

The CDR3 is CASREQGNTEAFF. CDR3 DNA: TGTGCCAGCAGGGAACAGGGGAACACTGAAGCTTTCTTT. The chain has TRBV7-3 and TRBJ1-1; possibly TRBD1 for D (6 bases). The CDR3 sequence is 13 residues long. Trimming stripped 6 bases from V and 1 base from J, with 9 bases between. CDR1 and CDR2 from the germline V gene are SGHTA and FQGTGA.

CDR3 loop: CATSDWTGTGELFF. The CDR3 DNA reads as TGTGCCACCAGTGATTGGACAGGGACCGGGGAGCTGTTTTTT. The chain recombines TRBV24-1 with TRBJ2-2; 8 bases agree with TRBD1. The CDR3 contains 14 residues. Germline assignment: CDR1 KGHDR and CDR2 SFDVKD. Trimming cost V 2 bases and J 5 bases; bases outside gene matches: 0.